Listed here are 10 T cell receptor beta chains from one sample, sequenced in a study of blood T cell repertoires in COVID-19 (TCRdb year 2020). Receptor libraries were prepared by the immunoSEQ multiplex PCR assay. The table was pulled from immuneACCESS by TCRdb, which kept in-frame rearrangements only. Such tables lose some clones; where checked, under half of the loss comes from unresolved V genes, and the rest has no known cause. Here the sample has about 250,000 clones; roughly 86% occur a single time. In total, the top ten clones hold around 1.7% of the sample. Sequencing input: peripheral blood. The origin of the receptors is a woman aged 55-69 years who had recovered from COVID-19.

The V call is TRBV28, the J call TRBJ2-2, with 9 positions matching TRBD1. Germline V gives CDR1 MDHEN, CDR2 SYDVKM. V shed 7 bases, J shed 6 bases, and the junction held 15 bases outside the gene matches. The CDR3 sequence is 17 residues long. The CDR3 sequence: CASTQGQGSVIAGELFF. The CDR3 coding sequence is TGTGCCAGCACCCAGGGACAGGGTTCTGTTATCGCCGGGGAGCTGTTTTTT.

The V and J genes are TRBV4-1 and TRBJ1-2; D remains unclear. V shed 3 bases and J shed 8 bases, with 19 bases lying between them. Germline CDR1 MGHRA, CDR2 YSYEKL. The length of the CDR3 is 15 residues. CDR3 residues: CASSHPALGPRGYTF. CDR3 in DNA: TGCGCCAGCAGCCATCCAGCCTTGGGCCCTCGAGGCTACACCTTC.

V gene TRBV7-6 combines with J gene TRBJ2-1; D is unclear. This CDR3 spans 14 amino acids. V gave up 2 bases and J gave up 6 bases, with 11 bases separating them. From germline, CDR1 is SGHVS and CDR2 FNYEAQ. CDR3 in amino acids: CASSLPSAGNEQFF. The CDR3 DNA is TGTGCCAGCAGCTTACCGAGTGCAGGCAATGAGCAGTTCTTC.

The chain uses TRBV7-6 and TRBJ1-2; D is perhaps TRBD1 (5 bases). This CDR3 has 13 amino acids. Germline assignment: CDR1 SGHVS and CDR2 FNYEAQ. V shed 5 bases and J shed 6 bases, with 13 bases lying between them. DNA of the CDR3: TGTGCCAGCAGCCCCATTGTCAGGGATGGCTACACCTTC. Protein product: CASSPIVRDGYTF. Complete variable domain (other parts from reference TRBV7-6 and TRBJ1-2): GAGVSQSPRYKVTKRGQDVALRCDPISGHVSLYWYRQALGQGPEFLTYFNYEAQQDKSGLPNDRFSAERPEGSISTLTIQRTEQRDSAMYRCASSPIVRDGYTFGSGTRLTVV.

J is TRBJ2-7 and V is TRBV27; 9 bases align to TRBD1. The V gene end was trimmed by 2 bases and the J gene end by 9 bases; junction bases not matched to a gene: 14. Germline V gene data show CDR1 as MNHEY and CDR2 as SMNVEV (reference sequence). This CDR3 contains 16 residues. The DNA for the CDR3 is TGTGCCAGCAGTTTACCCAATGGGACAGGGCTCCGGGTGCAGTACTTC. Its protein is CASSLPNGTGLRVQYF.

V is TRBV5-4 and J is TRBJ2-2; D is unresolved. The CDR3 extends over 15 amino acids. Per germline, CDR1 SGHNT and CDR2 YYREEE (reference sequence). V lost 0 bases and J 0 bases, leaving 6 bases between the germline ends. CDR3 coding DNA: TGTGCCAGCAGCTTGGACCTATCGAACACCGGGGAGCTGTTTTTT. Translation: CASSLDLSNTGELFF.

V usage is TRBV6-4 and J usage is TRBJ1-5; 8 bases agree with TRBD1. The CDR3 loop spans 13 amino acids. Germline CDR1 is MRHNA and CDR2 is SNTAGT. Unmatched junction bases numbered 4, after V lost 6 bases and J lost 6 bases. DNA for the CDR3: TGTGCCAGCAGCCAGGGGGCAAGTCAGCCCCAGCATTTT. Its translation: CASSQGASQPQHF.

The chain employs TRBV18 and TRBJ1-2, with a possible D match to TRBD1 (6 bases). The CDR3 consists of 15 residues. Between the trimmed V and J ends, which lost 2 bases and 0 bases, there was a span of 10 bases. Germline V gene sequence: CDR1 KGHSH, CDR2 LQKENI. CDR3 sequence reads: CASSPRTAANYGYTF. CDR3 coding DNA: TGTGCCAGCTCACCAAGGACAGCTGCTAACTATGGCTACACCTTC.

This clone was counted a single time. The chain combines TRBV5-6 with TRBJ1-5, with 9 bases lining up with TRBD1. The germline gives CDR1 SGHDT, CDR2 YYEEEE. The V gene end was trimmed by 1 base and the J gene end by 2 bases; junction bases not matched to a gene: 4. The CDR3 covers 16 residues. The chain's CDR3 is CASSLTTGGGNQPQHF. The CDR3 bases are TGTGCCAGCAGCTTGACGACAGGGGGGGGCAATCAGCCCCAGCATTTT.

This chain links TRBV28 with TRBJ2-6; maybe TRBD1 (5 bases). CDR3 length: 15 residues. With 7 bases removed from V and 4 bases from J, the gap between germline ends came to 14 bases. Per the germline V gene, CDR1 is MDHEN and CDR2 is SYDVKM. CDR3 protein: CASTGHRAGANVLTF. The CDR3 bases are TGTGCCAGCACCGGACACCGGGCGGGGGCCAACGTCCTGACTTTC. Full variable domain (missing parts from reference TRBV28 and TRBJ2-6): DVKVTQSSRYLVKRTGEKVFLECVQDMDHENMFWYRQDPGLGLRLIYFSYDVKMKEKGDIPEGYSVSREKKERFSLILESASTNQTSMYLCASTGHRAGANVLTFGAGSRLTVL.